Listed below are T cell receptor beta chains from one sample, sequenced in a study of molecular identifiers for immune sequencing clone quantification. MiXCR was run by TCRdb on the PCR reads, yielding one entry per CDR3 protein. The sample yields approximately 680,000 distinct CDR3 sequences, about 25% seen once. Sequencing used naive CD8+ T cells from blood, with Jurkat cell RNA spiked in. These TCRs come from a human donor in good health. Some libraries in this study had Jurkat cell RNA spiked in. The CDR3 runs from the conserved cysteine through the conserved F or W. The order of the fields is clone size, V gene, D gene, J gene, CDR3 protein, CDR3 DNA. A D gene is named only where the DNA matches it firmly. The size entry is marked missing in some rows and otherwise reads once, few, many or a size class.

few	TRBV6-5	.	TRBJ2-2	CASSYSDSFTGELFF	TGTGCCAGCAGTTACTCTGACAGTTTCACCGGGGAGCTGTTTTTT
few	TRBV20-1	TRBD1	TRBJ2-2	CSATGGRYTGELFF	TGCAGTGCCACAGGGGGCAGGTACACCGGGGAGCTGTTTTTT
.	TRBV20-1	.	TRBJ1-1	CSARGATSEAFF	TGCAGTGCTCGAGGGGCCACCTCTGAAGCTTTCTTT
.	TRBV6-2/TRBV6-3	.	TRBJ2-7	CASSYGQGVYEQYF	TGTGCCAGCAGTTACGGCCAGGGAGTCTACGAGCAGTACTTC
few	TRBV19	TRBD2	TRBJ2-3	CASSSSGGAGDTQYF	TGTGCCAGTAGTTCTAGCGGGGGGGCGGGAGATACGCAGTATTTT
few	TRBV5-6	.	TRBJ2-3	CASSLSRSTDAQYF	TGTGCCAGCAGCTTGTCTAGGAGCACAGATGCGCAGTATTTT
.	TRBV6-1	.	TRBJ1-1	CASSEVGVNEAFF	TGTGCCAGCAGTGAAGTGGGTGTAAATGAAGCTTTCTTT
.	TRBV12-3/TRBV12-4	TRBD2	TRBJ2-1	CASSSAGGGVSLSYNEQFF	TGTGCCAGCAGTTCCGCGGGAGGGGGGGTCTCCCTCTCCTACAATGAGCAGTTCTTC
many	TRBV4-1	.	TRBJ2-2	CASSQDFPGAITGELFF	TGCGCCAGCAGCCAAGATTTCCCAGGGGCCATCACCGGGGAGCTGTTTTTT
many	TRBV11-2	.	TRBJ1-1	CASSRENTEAFF	TGTGCCAGCAGCCGGGAGAACACTGAAGCTTTCTTT
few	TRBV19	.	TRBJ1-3	CASSPSVFSGNTIYF	TGTGCCAGTAGTCCTTCGGTATTCTCTGGAAACACCATATATTTT
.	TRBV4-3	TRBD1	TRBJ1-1	CASSPWSGQGLTEAFF	TGCGCCAGCAGCCCTTGGTCGGGACAGGGCCTTACTGAAGCTTTCTTT
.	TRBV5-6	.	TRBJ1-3	CASSTQVSGNTIYF	TGTGCCAGCAGCACCCAGGTTTCTGGAAACACCATATATTTT
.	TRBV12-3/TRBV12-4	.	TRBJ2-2	CASQGFVTGELFF	TGTGCCAGCCAGGGATTTGTCACCGGGGAGCTGTTTTTT
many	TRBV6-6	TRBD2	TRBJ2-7	CASRTDGGTLGEQYF	TGTGCCAGCAGAACAGACGGGGGGACCCTCGGCGAGCAGTACTTC